The clone carrying this T cell receptor (gamma chain) qualifies as medium-sized. TCRdb reprocessed the multiplex PCR reads using CATT. The data hold 1,300 or so gamma-chain clones, with roughly 12% observed a single time. This entry is derived from a study of gamma delta lymphoproliferative disorders and STAT genes. V lost 0 bases and J lost 3; bases outside the gene matches: 2. The CDR3 spans 13 residues. Germline-derived CDR1 and CDR2 are EGSTGY and YDSYTSSV. PBMCs from patients and controls supplied the genomic DNA for sequencing. The genes are TRGV4 and TRGJ1 or TRGJ2. Matching the DNA to germline supplied the J gene, which TCRdb does not give. The sequenced material came from blood. This TCR derives from a human donor in good health. In nucleotides, the CDR3 is TGTGCCACCTGGGATGGGCCTTATTATAAGAAACTCTTT. Its translation: CATWDGPYYKKLF.